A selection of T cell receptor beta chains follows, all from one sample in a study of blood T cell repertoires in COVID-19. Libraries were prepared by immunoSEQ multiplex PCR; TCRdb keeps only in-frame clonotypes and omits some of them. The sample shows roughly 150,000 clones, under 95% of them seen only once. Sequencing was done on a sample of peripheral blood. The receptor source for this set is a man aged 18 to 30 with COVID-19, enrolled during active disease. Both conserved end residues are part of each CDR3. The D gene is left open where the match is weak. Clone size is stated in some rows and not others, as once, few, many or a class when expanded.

CDR3aa: CATSALGGPGETQYF
CDR3nt: TGTGCCACCAGTGCCCTAGGAGGCCCCGGAGAGACCCAGTACTTC
v_gene: TRBV24-1
j_gene: TRBJ2-5
abundance: .
d_gene: .

CDR3aa: CASSSWGGDEQFF
CDR3nt: TGTGCCAGCAGCAGTTGGGGGGGAGATGAGCAGTTCTTC
v_gene: TRBV11-2
j_gene: TRBJ2-1
abundance: few
d_gene: TRBD2

CDR3aa: CAWRQGQGYGYTF
CDR3nt: TGTGCCTGGAGACAGGGACAGGGGTATGGCTACACCTTC
v_gene: TRBV30
j_gene: TRBJ1-2
abundance: .
d_gene: TRBD1

CDR3aa: CASSSTATLNGELFF
CDR3nt: TGCGCCAGCAGCTCGACAGCTACCCTTAACGGGGAGCTGTTTTTT
v_gene: TRBV5-1
j_gene: TRBJ2-2
abundance: .
d_gene: .

CDR3aa: CASSEDSLHF
CDR3nt: TGTGCCAGCAGTGAAGACTCCCTCCACTTT
v_gene: TRBV2
j_gene: TRBJ1-6
abundance: .
d_gene: .

CDR3aa: CASSPGTGGKELLF
CDR3nt: TGTGCCAGCAGTCCCGGGACAGGGGGAAAGGAACTGCTTTTT
v_gene: TRBV28
j_gene: TRBJ1-4
abundance: .
d_gene: TRBD1

CDR3aa: CASSPFVGGGNTEAFF
CDR3nt: TGTGCCAGCTCACCATTCGTCGGGGGAGGGAACACTGAAGCTTTCTTT
v_gene: TRBV18
j_gene: TRBJ1-1
abundance: .
d_gene: .

CDR3aa: CASSDGQGGLYEQYF
CDR3nt: TGTGCCAGCAGTGATGGACAGGGAGGCCTCTACGAGCAGTACTTC
v_gene: TRBV6-1
j_gene: TRBJ2-7
abundance: .
d_gene: TRBD1

CDR3aa: CATTDRGKNEQFF
CDR3nt: TGTGCCACCACGGACAGGGGGAAGAATGAGCAGTTCTTC
v_gene: TRBV28
j_gene: TRBJ2-1
abundance: .
d_gene: TRBD1

CDR3aa: CASSVGPIGDSDNSPLHF
CDR3nt: TGTGCCAGCAGCGTAGGCCCAATCGGGGACAGCGATAATTCACCCCTCCACTTT
v_gene: TRBV9
j_gene: TRBJ1-6
abundance: once
d_gene: TRBD1

CDR3aa: CASSGTQHNTEAFF
CDR3nt: TGTGCCAGCAGCGGGACACAGCATAACACTGAAGCTTTCTTT
v_gene: TRBV28
j_gene: TRBJ1-1
abundance: .
d_gene: .

CDR3aa: CASRGTGTANTEAFF
CDR3nt: TGTGCCAGCAGAGGTACCGGGACAGCGAACACTGAAGCTTTCTTT
v_gene: TRBV2
j_gene: TRBJ1-1
abundance: once
d_gene: TRBD1

CDR3aa: CASSLRRERTYEQYF
CDR3nt: TGTGCCAGCAGCTTACGACGGGAGAGGACGTACGAGCAGTACTTC
v_gene: TRBV7-8
j_gene: TRBJ2-7
abundance: .
d_gene: .

CDR3aa: CASSPTGKGAYEQYF
CDR3nt: TGTGCCAGCAGTCCTACAGGGAAGGGGGCCTACGAGCAGTACTTC
v_gene: TRBV7-9
j_gene: TRBJ2-7
abundance: .
d_gene: .

CDR3aa: CATNPRLAMNEQFF
CDR3nt: TGTGCCACAAACCCAAGACTAGCGATGAATGAGCAGTTCTTC
v_gene: TRBV19
j_gene: TRBJ2-1
abundance: .
d_gene: TRBD2

CDR3aa: CASTGTSGVGQFF
CDR3nt: TGTGCCAGCACCGGGACTAGCGGCGTGGGGCAGTTCTTC
v_gene: TRBV12-3/TRBV12-4
j_gene: TRBJ2-1
abundance: once
d_gene: TRBD2

CDR3aa: CASSFIGQGSSFNQPQHF
CDR3nt: TGTGCCAGCAGCTTTATAGGACAGGGTTCTTCCTTCAATCAGCCCCAGCATTTT
v_gene: TRBV7-3
j_gene: TRBJ1-5
abundance: once
d_gene: TRBD1

CDR3aa: CAWSGGQALGAFF
CDR3nt: TGTGCCTGGAGTGGAGGGCAGGCCTTGGGAGCTTTCTTT
v_gene: TRBV30
j_gene: TRBJ1-1
abundance: .
d_gene: .

CDR3aa: CASSWGPGTGSHEQYF
CDR3nt: TGTGCCAGCAGCTGGGGGCCCGGGACAGGTTCTCACGAGCAGTACTTC
v_gene: TRBV7-2
j_gene: TRBJ2-7
abundance: .
d_gene: TRBD1

CDR3aa: CASSSEKGQGEYGYTF
CDR3nt: TGTGCCAGCAGCTCAGAAAAGGGACAGGGGGAATATGGCTACACCTTC
v_gene: TRBV7-9
j_gene: TRBJ1-2
abundance: .
d_gene: TRBD1

CDR3aa: CASSLGGRPNEQFF
CDR3nt: TGCGCCAGCAGCTTGGGCGGTAGGCCCAATGAGCAGTTCTTC
v_gene: TRBV5-1
j_gene: TRBJ2-1
abundance: .
d_gene: .

CDR3aa: CASSSYTSGMSYNEQFF
CDR3nt: TGCGCCAGCAGCTCGTATACTAGCGGGATGAGCTACAATGAGCAGTTCTTC
v_gene: TRBV5-1
j_gene: TRBJ2-1
abundance: .
d_gene: TRBD2

CDR3aa: CASSQDLAGGETQYF
CDR3nt: TGCGCCAGCAGCCAAGATCTCGCGGGAGGGGAGACCCAGTACTTC
v_gene: TRBV4-3
j_gene: TRBJ2-5
abundance: many
d_gene: TRBD2

CDR3aa: CASKLFGTKAGHTEAFF
CDR3nt: TGTGCCAGTAAACTCTTCGGAACGAAAGCTGGGCACACTGAAGCTTTCTTT
v_gene: TRBV19
j_gene: TRBJ1-1
abundance: .
d_gene: .

CDR3aa: CASRASSVGEQFF
CDR3nt: TGTGCCAGCAGGGCGTCTAGCGTCGGTGAGCAGTTCTTC
v_gene: TRBV12-3/TRBV12-4
j_gene: TRBJ2-1
abundance: .
d_gene: .

CDR3aa: CASSLAGTDNQPQHF
CDR3nt: TGTGCCAGCAGCTTGGCGGGGACAGACAATCAGCCCCAGCATTTT
v_gene: TRBV5-6
j_gene: TRBJ1-5
abundance: .
d_gene: TRBD1

CDR3aa: CASSQVRDSKYEQYF
CDR3nt: TGTGCCAGCAGCCAGGTCCGGGACAGCAAATACGAGCAGTACTTC
v_gene: TRBV3-1/TRBV3-2
j_gene: TRBJ2-7
abundance: .
d_gene: TRBD1

CDR3aa: CASSAGGDEQFF
CDR3nt: TGTGCCAGCTCTGCGGGGGGGGACGAGCAGTTCTTC
v_gene: TRBV18
j_gene: TRBJ2-1
abundance: .
d_gene: TRBD2

CDR3aa: CASSLRGGGYEQYF
CDR3nt: TGTGCCAGCAGCTTAAGGGGCGGGGGCTACGAGCAGTACTTC
v_gene: TRBV11-3
j_gene: TRBJ2-7
abundance: .
d_gene: TRBD2

CDR3aa: CASRGLVGYNEQFF
CDR3nt: TGTGCCAGCCGCGGACTAGTGGGTTACAATGAGCAGTTCTTC
v_gene: TRBV2
j_gene: TRBJ2-1
abundance: .
d_gene: TRBD2

CDR3aa: CASTFPPSGVNEQFF
CDR3nt: TGTGCCAGCACCTTTCCCCCTAGCGGTGTAAATGAGCAGTTCTTC
v_gene: TRBV28
j_gene: TRBJ2-1
abundance: .
d_gene: TRBD2

CDR3aa: CASSFTGLNEKLFF
CDR3nt: TGCGCCAGCAGCTTCACAGGGCTTAATGAAAAACTGTTTTTT
v_gene: TRBV5-1
j_gene: TRBJ1-4
abundance: .
d_gene: .

CDR3aa: CASKPRRDRFYSNQPQHF
CDR3nt: TGTGCCAGTAAGCCCCGACGAGACAGATTTTATAGCAATCAGCCCCAGCATTTT
v_gene: TRBV19
j_gene: TRBJ1-5
abundance: .
d_gene: .

CDR3aa: CASSYPGKLYGYTF
CDR3nt: TGTGCCAGCAGTTACCCGGGGAAGCTCTATGGCTACACCTTC
v_gene: TRBV6-2/TRBV6-3
j_gene: TRBJ1-2
abundance: few
d_gene: .

CDR3aa: CASSPEPGTGRGQHF
CDR3nt: TGTGCCAGCAGCCCAGAGCCCGGGACAGGGAGAGGGCAGCATTTT
v_gene: TRBV7-2
j_gene: TRBJ1-5
abundance: .
d_gene: TRBD1

CDR3aa: CASRPQRGQGVYEQFF
CDR3nt: TGTGCCAGTAGGCCCCAGCGGGGACAGGGGGTATATGAGCAGTTCTTC
v_gene: TRBV19
j_gene: TRBJ2-1
abundance: .
d_gene: TRBD1

CDR3aa: CASSLEASGRAWETQYF
CDR3nt: TGTGCCAGCAGCTTAGAGGCTAGCGGGAGGGCCTGGGAGACCCAGTACTTC
v_gene: TRBV7-8
j_gene: TRBJ2-5
abundance: .
d_gene: TRBD2

CDR3aa: CASSEADGTGVTEAFF
CDR3nt: TGTGCCAGCAGTGAAGCGGATGGGACAGGGGTGACTGAAGCTTTCTTT
v_gene: TRBV2
j_gene: TRBJ1-1
abundance: .
d_gene: TRBD1

CDR3aa: CAISESGGNEKLLF
CDR3nt: TGTGCCATCAGTGAGTCAGGGGGTAATGAAAAACTGCTTTTT
v_gene: TRBV10-3
j_gene: TRBJ1-4
abundance: .
d_gene: .

CDR3aa: CAWSHRTGSEQYF
CDR3nt: TGTGCCTGGAGTCATAGGACAGGGTCCGAGCAGTACTTC
v_gene: TRBV30
j_gene: TRBJ2-7
abundance: once
d_gene: TRBD1

CDR3aa: CATWGGLDTEAFF
CDR3nt: TGTGCCACCTGGGGGGGGCTGGACACTGAAGCTTTCTTT
v_gene: TRBV2
j_gene: TRBJ1-1
abundance: few
d_gene: .

CDR3aa: CASSLNSGNTGELFF
CDR3nt: TGTGCCAGCAGCTTGAACAGCGGAAACACCGGGGAGCTGTTTTTT
v_gene: TRBV5-5
j_gene: TRBJ2-2
abundance: .
d_gene: .

CDR3aa: CASSMIQGADQPQHF
CDR3nt: TGTGCCAGTAGTATGATTCAGGGGGCAGATCAGCCCCAGCATTTT
v_gene: TRBV19
j_gene: TRBJ1-5
abundance: .
d_gene: TRBD1

CDR3aa: CASSVGEGANYGYTF
CDR3nt: TGTGCCAGCAGCGTAGGAGAGGGGGCGAACTATGGCTACACCTTC
v_gene: TRBV9
j_gene: TRBJ1-2
abundance: few
d_gene: TRBD1

CDR3aa: CAWSEGVFFEQYF
CDR3nt: TGTGCCTGGAGTGAGGGAGTGTTTTTCGAGCAGTACTTC
v_gene: TRBV30
j_gene: TRBJ2-7
abundance: .
d_gene: .

CDR3aa: CSGGGLAGGEQYF
CDR3nt: TGCAGCGGGGGGGGACTAGCGGGAGGCGAGCAGTACTTC
v_gene: TRBV29-1
j_gene: TRBJ2-7
abundance: .
d_gene: TRBD2

CDR3aa: CASSPQGTGEAFF
CDR3nt: TGTGCCAGCAGCCCACAAGGGACAGGCGAAGCTTTCTTT
v_gene: TRBV7-8
j_gene: TRBJ1-1
abundance: .
d_gene: TRBD1

CDR3aa: CASSIAGTANTEAFF
CDR3nt: TGTGCCAGTAGTATCGCCGGGACAGCGAACACTGAAGCTTTCTTT
v_gene: TRBV19
j_gene: TRBJ1-1
abundance: .
d_gene: TRBD1

CDR3aa: CAWSPLRGELFF
CDR3nt: TGTGCCTGGAGTCCTTTACGGGGGGAGCTGTTTTTT
v_gene: TRBV30
j_gene: TRBJ2-2
abundance: .
d_gene: .

CDR3aa: CASSSRGRDNSPLHF
CDR3nt: TGTGCCAGCAGCTCCAGGGGTAGGGATAATTCACCCCTCCACTTT
v_gene: TRBV7-2
j_gene: TRBJ1-6
abundance: .
d_gene: .

CDR3aa: CASSSPNNNEQFF
CDR3nt: TGCGCCAGCAGCTCCCCAAACAACAATGAGCAGTTCTTC
v_gene: TRBV5-1
j_gene: TRBJ2-1
abundance: once
d_gene: .

CDR3aa: CASSQALRDTGELFF
CDR3nt: TGTGCCAGCAGCCAAGCCTTGCGGGACACCGGGGAGCTGTTTTTT
v_gene: TRBV3-1/TRBV3-2
j_gene: TRBJ2-2
abundance: .
d_gene: .

CDR3aa: CASSQDRGRSSYEQYF
CDR3nt: TGCGCCAGCAGCCAAGATAGGGGCAGAAGCTCCTACGAGCAGTACTTC
v_gene: TRBV4-3
j_gene: TRBJ2-7
abundance: .
d_gene: .

CDR3aa: CASSSGYTGELFF
CDR3nt: TGTGCCAGCAGTTCAGGGTACACCGGGGAGCTGTTTTTT
v_gene: TRBV6-2/TRBV6-3
j_gene: TRBJ2-2
abundance: .
d_gene: .

CDR3aa: CATSDPSGTGAITDTQYF
CDR3nt: TGTGCCACCAGTGATCCATCTGGGACAGGGGCAATCACAGATACGCAGTATTTT
v_gene: TRBV24-1
j_gene: TRBJ2-3
abundance: .
d_gene: TRBD1